These T cell receptor beta chains were read from a single sample in a study of T-cell memory formation after mild COVID-19. TCRdb used MiXCR to reprocess the 5' RACE reads, holding one entry per CDR3 protein. This repertoire shows 340,000 or so distinct CDR3 sequences, roughly 13% found once; its top ten account for about a fifth. Sequencing used PBMCs or a T cell subset sorted from them (not recorded which). These receptor sequences come from a man younger than 30 who had mild COVID-19 (a few samples of this study predate the infection). Cell type and time point are not known. Each CDR3 is given with its conserved first and last residue. D genes are given only for firm matches. Clone size appears in some rows only: once, few, many, or a class for an expanded clone.

d_gene: NA
v_gene: TRBV7-9
j_gene: TRBJ2-7
abundance: many
CDR3aa: CASSGSYEQYF
CDR3nt: TGTGCCAGCTCAGGAAGCTACGAGCAGTACTTC

d_gene: TRBD2
v_gene: TRBV7-9
j_gene: TRBJ2-3
abundance: few
CDR3aa: CASSPEERGGITDTQYF
CDR3nt: TGTGCCAGCAGCCCCGAGGAGCGGGGGGGTATCACAGATACGCAGTATTTT

d_gene: NA
v_gene: TRBV3-1
j_gene: TRBJ2-3
abundance: NA
CDR3aa: CASSDPLDTQYF
CDR3nt: TGTGCCAGCAGCGATCCGCTAGATACGCAGTATTTT

d_gene: TRBD1
v_gene: TRBV7-2
j_gene: TRBJ2-5
abundance: NA
CDR3aa: CASSSVQGAQTQYF
CDR3nt: TGTGCCAGCAGCTCAGTCCAGGGGGCACAGACCCAGTACTTC

d_gene: TRBD2
v_gene: TRBV20-1
j_gene: TRBJ2-5
abundance: NA
CDR3aa: CSASDFSRGGETQYF
CDR3nt: TGCAGTGCTAGCGATTTTTCGCGGGGGGGAGAGACCCAGTACTTC

d_gene: TRBD1
v_gene: TRBV7-8
j_gene: TRBJ1-5
abundance: few
CDR3aa: CASSGTGAPRHF
CDR3nt: TGTGCCAGCAGTGGGACAGGGGCCCCCAGGCATTTT

d_gene: TRBD1
v_gene: TRBV10-3
j_gene: TRBJ2-5
abundance: NA
CDR3aa: CAISEDRDQTQYF
CDR3nt: TGTGCCATCAGTGAGGACAGGGATCAGACCCAGTACTTC

d_gene: NA
v_gene: TRBV7-6
j_gene: TRBJ2-2
abundance: few
CDR3aa: CASSIDEDRRGTGELFF
CDR3nt: TGTGCCAGCAGCATTGATGAGGACAGGAGGGGCACCGGGGAGCTGTTTTTT

d_gene: TRBD1
v_gene: TRBV7-2
j_gene: TRBJ2-7
abundance: few
CDR3aa: CASSESWDSSYEQYF
CDR3nt: TGTGCCAGCAGCGAGAGCTGGGACAGTTCCTACGAGCAGTACTTC

d_gene: NA
v_gene: TRBV11-2
j_gene: TRBJ2-3
abundance: few
CDR3aa: CASSLGSLRGTDTQYF
CDR3nt: TGTGCCAGCAGCTTAGGATCTCTCCGGGGCACAGATACGCAGTATTTT

d_gene: TRBD2
v_gene: TRBV20-1
j_gene: TRBJ2-7
abundance: few
CDR3aa: CSGLNPLAGESEQYF
CDR3nt: TGCAGTGGCCTCAACCCACTAGCGGGGGAAAGCGAGCAGTACTTC

d_gene: NA
v_gene: TRBV3-1
j_gene: TRBJ2-3
abundance: once
CDR3aa: CASSSGPRGDTQYF
CDR3nt: TGTGCCAGCAGCTCCGGACCCCGCGGAGATACGCAGTATTTT

d_gene: TRBD2
v_gene: TRBV5-1
j_gene: TRBJ2-3
abundance: NA
CDR3aa: CASSTGTSGGPGTDTQYF
CDR3nt: TGCGCCAGCAGCACCGGGACTAGCGGGGGCCCAGGCACAGATACGCAGTATTTT

d_gene: TRBD2
v_gene: TRBV6-2/TRBV6-3
j_gene: TRBJ2-1
abundance: NA
CDR3aa: CASRHEREYYNEQFF
CDR3nt: TGTGCCAGCAGGCACGAGCGGGAGTACTACAATGAGCAGTTCTTC

d_gene: NA
v_gene: TRBV7-3
j_gene: TRBJ2-3
abundance: NA
CDR3aa: CASSLLGYTDTQYF
CDR3nt: TGTGCCAGCAGCCTATTAGGCTACACAGATACGCAGTATTTT

d_gene: TRBD1
v_gene: TRBV4-3
j_gene: TRBJ2-7
abundance: many
CDR3aa: CASSQDLGQLKEQYF
CDR3nt: TGCGCCAGCAGCCAAGATCTGGGACAGTTAAAAGAGCAGTACTTC

d_gene: TRBD1
v_gene: TRBV24-1
j_gene: TRBJ1-2
abundance: few
CDR3aa: CATSDFIGDRPRTNYGYTF
CDR3nt: TGTGCCACCAGTGATTTCATTGGGGACAGGCCTAGAACTAACTATGGCTACACCTTC

d_gene: NA
v_gene: TRBV19
j_gene: TRBJ2-5
abundance: NA
CDR3aa: CASSMSGGRETQYF
CDR3nt: TGTGCCAGTAGTATGTCCGGGGGTAGGGAGACCCAGTACTTC

d_gene: NA
v_gene: TRBV6-2/TRBV6-3
j_gene: TRBJ2-4
abundance: NA
CDR3aa: CASSYSSALAKNIQYF
CDR3nt: TGTGCCAGCAGTTACTCTAGCGCCCTAGCCAAAAACATTCAGTACTTC

d_gene: NA
v_gene: TRBV4-1
j_gene: TRBJ1-2
abundance: many
CDR3aa: CASSQDPGGFYGYTF
CDR3nt: TGCGCCAGCAGCCAAGATCCGGGGGGGTTTTATGGCTACACCTTC

d_gene: NA
v_gene: TRBV20-1
j_gene: TRBJ2-2
abundance: few
CDR3aa: CSAKDIANTGELFF
CDR3nt: TGCAGTGCTAAGGACATCGCGAACACCGGGGAGCTGTTTTTT

d_gene: TRBD2
v_gene: TRBV5-1
j_gene: TRBJ2-3
abundance: NA
CDR3aa: CASSLAPSGSTDTQYF
CDR3nt: TGCGCCAGCAGCTTGGCCCCTAGCGGCAGCACAGATACGCAGTATTTT

d_gene: NA
v_gene: TRBV12-3/TRBV12-4
j_gene: TRBJ1-3
abundance: NA
CDR3aa: CASSLINTIYF
CDR3nt: TGTGCCAGCAGTTTAATTAACACCATATATTTT

d_gene: TRBD1
v_gene: TRBV6-1
j_gene: TRBJ2-3
abundance: NA
CDR3aa: CASNPWTGIADTQYF
CDR3nt: TGTGCCAGCAACCCTTGGACAGGGATTGCGGATACGCAGTATTTT

d_gene: NA
v_gene: TRBV4-2
j_gene: TRBJ2-2
abundance: many
CDR3aa: CASSQATTGELFF
CDR3nt: TGTGCCAGCAGCCAAGCCACCACCGGGGAGCTGTTTTTT

d_gene: NA
v_gene: TRBV12-3/TRBV12-4
j_gene: TRBJ1-1
abundance: many
CDR3aa: CASSLNSQVTEAFF
CDR3nt: TGTGCCAGCAGTTTGAACAGTCAAGTCACTGAAGCTTTCTTT

d_gene: NA
v_gene: TRBV7-3
j_gene: TRBJ2-3
abundance: few
CDR3aa: CASAPGRGDTQYF
CDR3nt: TGTGCCAGTGCCCCGGGGCGGGGAGATACGCAGTATTTT

d_gene: NA
v_gene: TRBV4-3
j_gene: TRBJ1-1
abundance: many
CDR3aa: CASSQRPLGTEAFF
CDR3nt: TGCGCCAGCAGCCAGAGGCCGCTGGGCACTGAAGCTTTCTTT

d_gene: NA
v_gene: TRBV28
j_gene: TRBJ1-5
abundance: NA
CDR3aa: CASSLVRGGNQPQHF
CDR3nt: TGTGCCAGCAGTTTAGTGCGGGGGGGCAATCAGCCCCAGCATTTT

d_gene: NA
v_gene: TRBV12-3/TRBV12-4
j_gene: TRBJ2-5
abundance: few
CDR3aa: CASSPDGYQETQYF
CDR3nt: TGTGCCAGCAGCCCGGACGGGTACCAAGAGACCCAGTACTTC

d_gene: NA
v_gene: TRBV12-3/TRBV12-4
j_gene: TRBJ2-3
abundance: NA
CDR3aa: CASKPGTPGGAQYF
CDR3nt: TGTGCCAGCAAACCCGGGACGCCGGGTGGGGCGCAGTATTTT

d_gene: NA
v_gene: TRBV19
j_gene: TRBJ2-5
abundance: few
CDR3aa: CASSNQAQETQYF
CDR3nt: TGTGCCAGTAGTAACCAGGCCCAAGAGACCCAGTACTTC

d_gene: TRBD1
v_gene: TRBV6-2/TRBV6-3
j_gene: TRBJ1-2
abundance: NA
CDR3aa: CASSYPSSRDRGHRGYTF
CDR3nt: TGTGCCAGCAGTTATCCCTCATCTCGGGACAGGGGGCATCGTGGCTACACCTTC

d_gene: TRBD2
v_gene: TRBV9
j_gene: TRBJ2-1
abundance: few
CDR3aa: CASTDSGGWQFF
CDR3nt: TGTGCCAGCACGGATAGCGGGGGTTGGCAGTTCTTC

d_gene: NA
v_gene: TRBV4-1
j_gene: TRBJ1-5
abundance: few
CDR3aa: CASSQGSGNQPQHF
CDR3nt: TGCGCCAGCAGCCAAGGATCTGGGAATCAGCCCCAGCATTTT

d_gene: TRBD1
v_gene: TRBV20-1
j_gene: TRBJ2-5
abundance: few
CDR3aa: CSAIDRDVETQYF
CDR3nt: TGCAGTGCTATTGACAGGGATGTGGAGACCCAGTACTTC

d_gene: NA
v_gene: TRBV6-2/TRBV6-3
j_gene: TRBJ2-5
abundance: few
CDR3aa: CASADGDETQYF
CDR3nt: TGTGCCAGCGCCGACGGGGACGAGACCCAGTACTTC

d_gene: NA
v_gene: TRBV28
j_gene: TRBJ2-4
abundance: NA
CDR3aa: CASSPSRGAWDIQYF
CDR3nt: TGTGCCAGCAGCCCCAGCCGGGGGGCCTGGGACATTCAGTACTTC

d_gene: NA
v_gene: TRBV5-1
j_gene: TRBJ2-1
abundance: few
CDR3aa: CASSLGGSSQFF
CDR3nt: TGCGCCAGCAGCTTGGGAGGAAGTTCGCAGTTCTTC

d_gene: TRBD2
v_gene: TRBV7-3
j_gene: TRBJ2-1
abundance: NA
CDR3aa: CASSLMGLGASNNEQFF
CDR3nt: TGTGCCAGCAGCTTAATGGGACTAGGGGCATCGAACAATGAGCAGTTCTTC

d_gene: NA
v_gene: TRBV24-1
j_gene: TRBJ2-5
abundance: few
CDR3aa: CATSDRLDGTGETQYF
CDR3nt: TGTGCCACCAGTGACCGACTTGACGGAACGGGGGAGACCCAGTACTTC

d_gene: NA
v_gene: TRBV6-2/TRBV6-3
j_gene: TRBJ1-3
abundance: few
CDR3aa: CASRSQGGTGNTIYF
CDR3nt: TGTGCCAGCAGATCCCAGGGAGGCACTGGAAACACCATATATTTT

d_gene: TRBD2
v_gene: TRBV7-2
j_gene: TRBJ2-1
abundance: NA
CDR3aa: CASKGLLAGSQFF
CDR3nt: TGTGCCAGCAAAGGGCTTCTAGCGGGGTCGCAGTTCTTC

d_gene: NA
v_gene: TRBV12-5
j_gene: TRBJ1-5
abundance: few
CDR3aa: CASGLRCGYRTCNQPQHF
CDR3nt: TGTGCTAGTGGTTTGAGGTGCGGGTACAGAACTTGCAATCAGCCCCAGCATTTT

d_gene: NA
v_gene: TRBV25-1
j_gene: TRBJ1-1
abundance: few
CDR3aa: CASSAAQGGTEAFF
CDR3nt: TGTGCCAGCAGTGCTGCACAGGGCGGGACTGAAGCTTTCTTT

d_gene: NA
v_gene: TRBV24-1
j_gene: TRBJ2-1
abundance: few
CDR3aa: CATSDSQGTGGLYNEQFF
CDR3nt: TGTGCCACCAGTGATTCCCAGGGGACGGGGGGCCTTTACAATGAGCAGTTCTTC

d_gene: NA
v_gene: TRBV6-6
j_gene: TRBJ1-2
abundance: once
CDR3aa: CASSLSTGQYGYTF
CDR3nt: TGTGCCAGCAGTTTATCGACAGGCCAATATGGCTACACCTTC

d_gene: NA
v_gene: TRBV9
j_gene: TRBJ2-3
abundance: few
CDR3aa: CASSVAPAGTGTDTQYF
CDR3nt: TGTGCCAGCAGCGTAGCCCCTGCGGGGACAGGCACAGATACGCAGTATTTT

d_gene: NA
v_gene: TRBV5-1
j_gene: TRBJ2-7
abundance: NA
CDR3aa: CASSLIQGGEQYF
CDR3nt: TGCGCCAGCAGCTTGATTCAGGGTGGCGAGCAGTACTTC

d_gene: NA
v_gene: TRBV11-2
j_gene: TRBJ2-5
abundance: many
CDR3aa: CASRDYYQETQYF
CDR3nt: TGTGCCAGCAGGGACTACTACCAAGAGACCCAGTACTTC

d_gene: TRBD1
v_gene: TRBV5-1
j_gene: TRBJ1-1
abundance: NA
CDR3aa: CASSLTAGGNTEAFF
CDR3nt: TGCGCCAGCAGCTTAACAGCAGGGGGGAACACTGAAGCTTTCTTT

d_gene: NA
v_gene: TRBV3-1
j_gene: TRBJ1-1
abundance: NA
CDR3aa: CASSQDLETEAFF
CDR3nt: TGTGCCAGCAGCCAAGATCTTGAGACTGAAGCTTTCTTT

d_gene: TRBD1
v_gene: TRBV5-1
j_gene: TRBJ2-7
abundance: NA
CDR3aa: CASSSLTGGSYEQYF
CDR3nt: TGCGCCAGCAGCTCCTTGACAGGGGGATCCTACGAGCAGTACTTC

d_gene: NA
v_gene: TRBV5-4
j_gene: TRBJ1-2
abundance: few
CDR3aa: CASSLNIWEAYGYTF
CDR3nt: TGTGCCAGCAGCTTGAATATTTGGGAGGCCTATGGCTACACCTTC

d_gene: NA
v_gene: TRBV6-6
j_gene: TRBJ1-5
abundance: few
CDR3aa: CASSYTSKPQHF
CDR3nt: TGTGCCAGCAGTTACACGAGCAAGCCCCAGCATTTT

d_gene: NA
v_gene: TRBV5-1
j_gene: TRBJ2-1
abundance: NA
CDR3aa: CASSLQRGGANEQFF
CDR3nt: TGCGCCAGCAGCTTGCAGAGGGGGGGCGCGAATGAGCAGTTCTTC

d_gene: NA
v_gene: TRBV18
j_gene: TRBJ2-7
abundance: few
CDR3aa: CASSPPGGAREQYF
CDR3nt: TGTGCCAGCTCCCCCCCGGGCGGGGCAAGGGAGCAGTACTTC

d_gene: NA
v_gene: TRBV7-6
j_gene: TRBJ2-3
abundance: NA
CDR3aa: CASSNRAARDTQYF
CDR3nt: TGTGCCAGCAGCAACCGGGCCGCTAGGGATACGCAGTATTTT

d_gene: NA
v_gene: TRBV5-1
j_gene: TRBJ1-2
abundance: NA
CDR3aa: CASSWGVTHYTF
CDR3nt: TGCGCCAGCAGCTGGGGGGTCACACACTACACCTTC

d_gene: NA
v_gene: TRBV11-2
j_gene: TRBJ1-6
abundance: NA
CDR3aa: CASSLGEGSPLHF
CDR3nt: TGTGCCAGCAGCTTGGGGGAGGGTTCACCCCTCCACTTT